The 16 T cell receptor beta chains below come from one sample, sequenced in a study of regulatory T cells in long-lasting Graves disease. The time point was: newly diagnosed GD, antithyroid drugs for less than 3 months. Isolated PBMC RNA provided the starting material for the TCR library. HTBI primers from iRepertoire and Arm-PCR of CDR3 regions yielded the TCR beta libraries. TCRdb independently ran MiXCR on the multiplex PCR reads; one entry per CDR3 protein. The sample gives more than 400,000 distinct CDR3 sequences, roughly 16% of which show up once; over 9% is in the top ten. These records were also assigned to another study, of T cells in Graves' hyperthyroidism and ophthalmopathy.

This sample comprised peripheral blood mononuclear cells (PBMCs), obtained at new diagnosis, from a patient treated with antithyroid drugs. These TCRs come from a man aged 35 to 55 with Graves disease.

Ten or more counts support this clonotype. The V gene is TRBV28, the J gene TRBJ2-7, with D unclear. V was shortened by 4 bases and J by 5 bases, with 6 bases between the two germline ends. The germline gives CDR1 MDHEN, CDR2 SYDVKM. The CDR3 contains 11 residues. CDR3 loop: CASSSRDEQYF. CDR3 DNA: TGTGCCAGCAGTTCCCGGGACGAGCAGTACTTC.

This clonotype has only a few counts. The rearrangement joins TRBV3-1 to TRBJ2-2, with D possibly being TRBD2 (5 bases). The CDR3 contains 15 residues. Germline CDR1 reads LGHDT; CDR2 reads YNNKEL (reference sequence). With 2 bases removed from V and 5 bases from J, the gap between germline ends came to 12 bases. The CDR3 DNA reads TGTGCCAGCAGCCAAAGAGGGATTATGACCGGGGAGCTGTTTTTT. Protein: CASSQRGIMTGELFF.

This clonotype showed up many times. J is TRBJ1-1 and V is TRBV24-1, with 12 bases that match TRBD1. CDR1 and CDR2 from the germline V gene are KGHDR and SFDVKD. The CDR3 contains 15 residues. V lost 3 bases, J lost 6 bases, and 4 bases stayed unmatched. CDR3 sequence (DNA): TGTGCCACCAGTGATGGGGACAGGGGGCAGGCTGAAGCTTTCTTT. This sequence encodes CATSDGDRGQAEAFF.

This clonotype was observed many times. The chain is built from TRBV6-1 and TRBJ2-7; 8 bases map to TRBD2. CDR1 and CDR2 (germline): MNHNS, SASEGT. This CDR3 is 15 amino acids long. V gave up 4 bases and J gave up 6 bases; unmatched junction bases: 11. The CDR3 sequence is CASSGAGEGVPEQYF. The CDR3 DNA reads TGTGCCAGCAGTGGAGCGGGAGAGGGGGTCCCCGAGCAGTACTTC.

This sequence joins TRBV24-1 and TRBJ2-2; 7 bases fit TRBD1. The CDR3 has 14 residues. Germline V gene sequence: CDR1 KGHDR, CDR2 SFDVKD. J gave up 4 bases and V 7 bases, and 5 bases lay outside the gene matches. CDR3 sequence (DNA): TGTGCCACCAGCAGACAGGGAACCACCGGGGAGCTGTTTTTT. This sequence encodes CATSRQGTTGELFF.

This clonotype was found a few times. The chain employs TRBV10-3 and TRBJ2-3; 9 bases are shared with TRBD2. The length of the CDR3 is 15 residues. V dropped 6 bases and J dropped 1; count of bases not matched to a gene: 5. Germline V gene lookup returns CDR1 ENHRY and CDR2 SYGVKD. The CDR3: CAISGTSTRTDTQYF. The CDR3 nucleotides are TGTGCCATCAGCGGGACTAGCACCCGCACAGATACGCAGTATTTT.

This clonotype has only a few counts. The chain is built from TRBV7-9 and TRBJ2-1; D is perhaps TRBD2 (5 bases). The V end lost 4 bases, the J end lost 6 bases, and 16 bases lay between the germline ends. CDR1 is SEHNR, CDR2 FQNEAQ, per germline (reference sequence). The CDR3 has 15 amino acids. CDR3 DNA: TGTGCCAGCAGCTCTGGGGATATTCGGGGCAATGAGCAGTTCTTC. This encodes CASSSGDIRGNEQFF.

Only a few counts were recorded for this clonotype. A much larger clonotype is one base distant, so this may be a read error. V gene TRBV27 combines with J gene TRBJ2-7; 7 bases align to TRBD2. CDR1 is MNHEY, CDR2 SMNVEV, per germline (reference sequence). CDR3 length: 14 residues. V was pared by 6 bases and J by 0 bases, with 5 bases of the junction left unmatched. In DNA form, the CDR3 reads TGTGCCAGCAGCCCCGGGACTAACTCCTACGAGCAGTACTTC. It specifies CASSPGTNSYEQYF.

This clonotype turned up a few times. This rearrangement joins TRBV10-1 to TRBJ2-4, with D possibly matching TRBD2 (6 bases). The V gene's germline CDR1 is WNHNN and CDR2 SYGVQD (reference sequence). V lost 2 bases to trimming and J lost 2 bases, with 25 bases between them. The CDR3 covers 20 residues. CDR3: CASSEGRLGGRTSSKNIQYF. CDR3 sequence (DNA): TGCGCCAGCAGTGAGGGTAGGCTTGGAGGGAGGACCTCATCCAAAAACATTCAGTACTTC.

The sample holds many counts of this clonotype. The V gene is TRBV18, the J gene TRBJ2-1; the match to TRBD2 covers 7 bases. Germline V gene lookup returns CDR1 KGHSH and CDR2 LQKENI. The CDR3 contains 14 residues. Unmatched junction bases numbered 10, after V lost 6 bases and J lost 8 bases. The CDR3 reads CASSPRVAGDEQFF. DNA for the CDR3: TGTGCCAGCTCCCCTCGAGTAGCGGGCGATGAGCAGTTCTTC.

This clonotype appeared many times. The rearrangement joins TRBV28 to TRBJ1-2; D gene ambiguous. The CDR3 totals 13 residues. The germline gives CDR1 MDHEN, CDR2 SYDVKM. Trimming stripped 7 bases from V and 7 bases from J, with 16 bases between. The CDR3 here is CASIFVVRGGYTF. The CDR3 region has the DNA TGTGCCAGCATTTTTGTGGTTCGGGGTGGCTACACCTTC.

This clonotype was recorded many times. The chain has TRBV30 and TRBJ1-1; the match to TRBD1 covers 7 bases. CDR1 and CDR2 from the germline V gene are GTSNPN and SVGIG (reference sequence). Trimming took 2 bases from V and 11 from J; bases not matched to a gene: 8. This CDR3 is 12 amino acids long. This CDR3 reads CAWSPTGTEAFF. For the CDR3, the DNA is TGTGCCTGGAGTCCTACCGGGACAGAGGCTTTCTTT.

Comment on this clonotype: A single base is all that separates this from a far larger clone, so a read error is likely. The chain combines TRBV3-1 with TRBJ2-7; 7 bases align to TRBD2. This CDR3 contains 14 residues. CDR1 and CDR2 from the germline V gene are LGHDT and YNNKEL (reference sequence). Germline trimming cut 4 bases from V and 7 bases from J; bases unmatched to any gene: 10. CDR3 sequence: CASSPTAGYNEQYF. CDR3 in DNA: TGTGCCAGCAGCCCCACAGCGGGATACAATGAGCAGTACTTC.

This clonotype came up many times. In DNA form, the CDR3 reads TGCAGCGTTGAAGCTCGGGACAGGGGCTTAACGGGGTATGGCTACACCTTC. Translating gives CSVEARDRGLTGYGYTF. The chain carries TRBV29-1 and TRBJ1-2; 10 positions match TRBD1. J lost 5 bases, V lost 1 base, and 13 bases had no gene match. The CDR3 spans 17 residues. Germline lookup yields CDR1 SQVTM and CDR2 ANQGSEA.

This clonotype was observed many times. The rearrangement links TRBV20-1 to TRBJ2-1; no definite D call. The CDR3 has 11 residues. CDR1 and CDR2 (germline): DFQATT, SNEGSKA (reference sequence). V lost 2 bases and J 8 bases, leaving 7 bases between the germline ends. CDR3 loop: CSARRFDEQFF. In DNA, the CDR3 is TGCAGTGCTAGAAGGTTTGATGAGCAGTTCTTC.

This clonotype was picked up a small number of times. The chain couples TRBV2 to TRBJ2-3; 14 bases are shared with TRBD2. Germline V gene lookup returns CDR1 SNHLY and CDR2 FYNNEI. This CDR3 comprises 16 residues. Trimming at V came to 7 bases and at J to 6 bases, leaving 9 bases not matched to a gene. CDR3 nucleotides: TGTGCCAGCACCAGAGGACTAGCGGGGGGAGGGGATACGCAGTATTTT. Its protein is CASTRGLAGGGDTQYF.